Each of the 26 T cell receptor beta chains below was sequenced from the same sample in a study of PD-1 blockade in classical Hodgkin lymphoma. TCRdb's table, derived via immunoSEQ multiplex PCR, lists solely in-frame clones and lacks some. The repertoire includes roughly 35,000 clones, around 88% of them detected once, and around 7.7% sits in the top ten. Relapse after autologous stem cell transplantation occurred in every patient, and brentuximab vedotin exposure varied. This specimen was peripheral blood mononuclear cells (PBMCs), taken before the second cycle of nivolumab. These receptors originate from a human donor with classical Hodgkin lymphoma.

V gene TRBV11-3 combines with J gene TRBJ2-4; D is unresolved. Germline V gene sequence: CDR1 SGHNT, CDR2 YENEEA. V lost 1 base and J 6 bases, leaving 10 bases between the germline ends. This CDR3 region has 14 residues. The CDR3: CASSLGHTVNIQYF. CDR3 DNA sequence: TGTGCCAGCAGCTTAGGCCACACAGTAAACATTCAGTACTTC.

The J gene is TRBJ1-5, the V gene TRBV6-5; D remains ambiguous. The germline V gene encodes CDR1 MNHEY and CDR2 SVGAGI. Trimming pared 4 bases from V and 6 bases from J, leaving 13 bases between. This CDR3 comprises 14 residues. CDR3 coding DNA: TGTGCCAGCAGTTCGGCAACTCAGCGTCAGCCCCAGCATTTT. Its translation is CASSSATQRQPQHF.

This chain joins TRBV14 and TRBJ2-7; unclear D gene. This CDR3 contains 14 residues. Germline V gene sequence: CDR1 SGHDN, CDR2 FVKESK. Trimming cost V 1 base and J 2 bases, with 9 bases left between them. CDR3 sequence (DNA): TGTGCCAGCAGCCAAGCATTGCGGACCTACGAGCAGTACTTC. This encodes CASSQALRTYEQYF.

This clone was counted once. The gene calls are TRBV18 and TRBJ2-7; 9 nucleotides agree with TRBD2. The trim removed 0 bases at V and 5 bases at J, leaving 8 bases unmatched. CDR1 and CDR2 (germline): KGHSH, LQKENI. The CDR3 consists of 16 residues. The CDR3 DNA reads as TGTGCCAGCTCACCACCGTTTGCGGGAGGGGCCCACGAGCAGTACTTC. This encodes CASSPPFAGGAHEQYF.

CDR3 DNA: TGCAGCGTTGGCGACAGGGAGGAGCAGTACTTC. This translates into CSVGDREEQYF. This sequence joins TRBV29-1 and TRBJ2-7; TRBD1 matches 7 bases. Per the germline V gene, CDR1 is SQVTM and CDR2 is ANQGSEA. The CDR3 extends over 11 amino acids. Unmatched junction bases numbered 4, after V lost 4 bases and J lost 7 bases.

The gene calls are TRBV7-8 and TRBJ2-1; D unclear. Germline lookup yields CDR1 SGHVS and CDR2 FQNEAQ. The CDR3 extends over 12 amino acids. V was cut by 4 bases and J by 8 bases, with 9 bases left in between. The CDR3 DNA reads TGTGCCAGCAGCTATCCTGGGGATGAGCAGTTCTTC. Protein sequence: CASSYPGDEQFF.

The V call is TRBV2, the J call TRBJ2-7; D is perhaps TRBD1 or TRBD2 (5 bases each). V lost 8 bases and J lost 4, with 18 bases in between. Germline CDR1 is SNHLY and CDR2 is FYNNEI. CDR3 length: 14 residues. This chain's CDR3 is CASLLGREIYEQYF. The CDR3 DNA follows: TGTGCCAGCCTATTGGGCAGGGAGATTTACGAGCAGTACTTC.

The chain uses TRBV28 and TRBJ2-6; TRBD1 agrees at 12 bases. V trimming: 4 bases; J trimming: 4 bases; junction bases outside the gene matches: 11. Germline CDR1 MDHEN, CDR2 SYDVKM. CDR3 length: 19 residues. The CDR3 reads CASSWTPGTGGPGANVLTF. In DNA form, the CDR3 reads TGTGCCAGCAGTTGGACCCCCGGGACAGGGGGCCCCGGGGCCAACGTCCTGACTTTC.

The chain combines TRBV27 with TRBJ2-2, with TRBD2 matching 9 bases. V shed 6 bases, J shed 13 bases, and the junction held 12 bases outside the gene matches. Germline loops: CDR1 MNHEY, CDR2 SMNVEV (reference sequence). The CDR3 spans 14 residues. CDR3 in DNA: TGTGCCAGCAGCCATATGGGGCGGGAGGGCGGGCTGTTTTTT. Encoded protein: CASSHMGREGGLFF.

The CDR3 DNA reads as TGTGCCTGGAGCAAAGGAGGAACTTTCTCCTACGAGCAGTACTTC. It is translated as CAWSKGGTFSYEQYF. The gene calls are TRBV30 and TRBJ2-7; TRBD2 might be the D (5 bases). CDR1 and CDR2 (germline): GTSNPN, SVGIG (reference sequence). The CDR3 runs to 15 residues. V lost 3 bases to trimming and J lost 0 bases, with 15 bases between them.

The chain links TRBV19 to TRBJ1-2; the match to TRBD1 covers 10 bases. V lost 9 bases, J lost 4 bases, and 11 bases stayed unmatched. Per germline, CDR1 LNHDA and CDR2 SQIVND (reference sequence). CDR3 length: 15 residues. CDR3 bases: TGTGCCAGCAGACCGGGACAGGGGAGGGCCTATGGCTACACCTTC. It specifies CASRPGQGRAYGYTF.

The genes are TRBV7-9 and TRBJ1-4; the D gene is possibly TRBD1 (6 bases). V dropped 7 bases and J dropped 6 bases, with 27 bases sitting between them. Germline CDR1 SEHNR, CDR2 FQNEAQ (reference sequence). The CDR3 is 18 amino acids. The CDR3 nucleotides are TGTGCCAGCACTGAAACCGCCAACGGGGGCCGATTGGATGAAAAACTGTTTTTT. Translating gives CASTETANGGRLDEKLFF. Filled out from reference TRBV7-9 and TRBJ1-4, the complete variable domain reads DTGVSQNPRHKITKRGQNVTFRCDPISEHNRLYWYRQTLGQGPEFLTYFQNEAQLEKSRLLSDRFSAERPKGSFSTLEIQRTEQGDSAMYLCASTETANGGRLDEKLFFGSGTQLSVL.

This rearrangement joins TRBV9 to TRBJ2-7; a possible D gene is TRBD1 (6 bases). CDR1 is SGDLS, CDR2 YYNGEE, per germline. The V end lost 3 bases, the J end lost 3 bases, and 13 bases lay between the germline ends. CDR3 length equals 14 residues. In DNA form, the CDR3 reads TGTGCCAGCAGCGGCCGGGACAACAACTACGAGCAGTACTTC. As protein: CASSGRDNNYEQYF.

The chain combines TRBV5-1 with TRBJ1-4; D may be TRBD1 (5 bases). The CDR3 has 14 amino acids. The germline V and J ends were trimmed by 0 bases and 8 bases, with 11 bases remaining between them. Per the germline V gene, CDR1 is SGHRS and CDR2 is YFSETQ. As DNA, the CDR3 is TGCGCCAGCAGCTTGGTAACAGGAGGAGAAAAACTGTTTTTT. Its protein product is CASSLVTGGEKLFF.

V gene TRBV5-1 combines with J gene TRBJ2-5; 11 bases line up with TRBD1. The CDR3 is 17 amino acids. After removal of 0 bases from V and 4 bases from J, the junction contained 8 bases not matched to a gene. Per germline, CDR1 SGHRS and CDR2 YFSETQ. The CDR3 reads CASSLATGQGARETQYF. In DNA, the CDR3 is TGCGCCAGCAGCTTGGCTACCGGACAGGGGGCGCGAGAGACCCAGTACTTC.

The chain joins TRBV27 to TRBJ2-1; maybe TRBD2 (6 bases). There are 15 residues in the CDR3. With 2 bases removed from V and 4 bases from J, the gap between germline ends came to 12 bases. Germline V gives CDR1 MNHEY, CDR2 SMNVEV (reference sequence). The DNA of the CDR3 is TGTGCCAGCAGTTTAAGGCGGGAAGTATACAATGAGCAGTTCTTC. Translated, it gives CASSLRREVYNEQFF.

This clone has just a few counts. The V call is TRBV5-4, the J call TRBJ2-3; D gene unclear. V was cut by 3 bases and J by 11 bases, with 19 bases left in between. Germline V gives CDR1 SGHNT, CDR2 YYREEE (reference sequence). The CDR3 contains 14 residues. The chain's CDR3 is CASSSTGPTVLQYF. In DNA form, the CDR3 reads TGTGCCAGCAGCTCTACGGGCCCGACCGTCTTGCAGTATTTT.

The chain recombines TRBV29-1 with TRBJ2-1; TRBD2 agrees at 8 bases. CDR1 SQVTM and CDR2 ANQGSEA come from the germline V gene. Unmatched junction bases numbered 6, after V lost 0 bases and J lost 5 bases. The CDR3 contains 15 residues. DNA for the CDR3: TGCAGCGTTGAAGAAACCGGGACTAGGCACAATGAGCAGTTCTTC. It yields the protein CSVEETGTRHNEQFF.

This sequence joins TRBV11-1 and TRBJ2-7; D is perhaps TRBD2 (6 bases). This CDR3 is 13 amino acids long. CDR1 is SGHAT and CDR2 is FQDESV in the germline V gene (reference sequence). V lost 7 bases to trimming and J lost 4 bases, with 14 bases between them. CDR3 in DNA: TGTGCCAGCACCAAGGTTAGCGGATACGAGCAGTACTTC. Protein sequence: CASTKVSGYEQYF. Using reference TRBV11-1 and TRBJ2-7 for the parts outside the CDR3, the full variable domain is EAEVAQSPRYKITEKSQAVAFWCDPISGHATLYWYRQILGQGPELLVQFQDESVVDDSQLPKDRFSAERLKGVDSTLKIQPAELGDSAMYLCASTKVSGYEQYFGPGTRLTVT.

The chain is built from TRBV11-2 and TRBJ2-2; 9 nucleotides align to TRBD1. The CDR3 sequence is 15 residues long. V was pared by 1 base and J by 6 bases, with 3 bases of the junction left unmatched. Germline V lookup: CDR1 SGHAT, CDR2 FQNNGV. CDR3 DNA: TGTGCCAGCAGCTTAGGGGACAGGGTACCCGGGGAGCTGTTTTTT. Its translation: CASSLGDRVPGELFF.

This clone was found a few times. The rearrangement uses TRBV9 and TRBJ1-1, with D unclear. Germline CDR1 SGDLS, CDR2 YYNGEE. The V and J ends lost 2 bases and 4 bases respectively, with 12 bases between them. The CDR3 is made up of 14 amino acids. The CDR3 nucleotides are TGTGCCAGCAGCGTCCTCCCAGGATCCACTGAAGCTTTCTTT. Its translation is CASSVLPGSTEAFF.

The chain combines TRBV7-8 with TRBJ2-3; possible D gene TRBD2, 5 bases. Between the trimmed V and J ends, which lost 1 base and 2 bases, there was a span of 13 bases. There are 16 residues in the CDR3. Germline-derived CDR1 and CDR2 are SGHVS and FQNEAQ. In nucleotides, the CDR3 is TGTGCCAGCAGCTTAGATACTAGATTTTACACAGATACGCAGTATTTT. Its translation: CASSLDTRFYTDTQYF.

The CDR3 DNA follows: TGCGCCAGCAGTCCTCCCATCGTGGCGAACACCGGGGAGCTGTTTTTT. Amino acid sequence: CASSPPIVANTGELFF. The chain couples TRBV23-1 to TRBJ2-2; no firm D call. TRBV23-1 is an open reading frame, and its role is uncertain. The V gene lost 4 bases and the J gene lost 0 bases, with 12 bases spanning the gap. The CDR3 spans 16 residues.

The chain is built from TRBV2 and TRBJ2-3, with TRBD2 matching 11 bases. The CDR3 has 18 residues. V lost 2 bases and J lost 3; bases outside the gene matches: 10. Germline V CDR1 and CDR2: SNHLY, FYNNEI. Here the CDR3 DNA reads TGTGCCAGCAGTGAAACGCCGACTAGCGGGGACCTAACAGATACGCAGTATTTT. Its translation is CASSETPTSGDLTDTQYF.

This rearrangement joins TRBV5-1 to TRBJ2-3, with TRBD2 matching over 10 bases. The V and J ends lost 4 bases and 5 bases, in that order; junction bases with no gene match: 4. The length of the CDR3 is 14 residues. Germline CDR1 and CDR2: SGHRS and YFSETQ. Written as DNA, the CDR3 is TGCGCCAGCAGCATAGGACTAGCGGAAGATACGCAGTATTTT. It is translated as CASSIGLAEDTQYF. The full variable domain, its missing parts supplied by reference TRBV5-1 and TRBJ2-3, is KAGVTQTPRYLIKTRGQQVTLSCSPISGHRSVSWYQQTPGQGLQFLFEYFSETQRNKGNFPGRFSGRQFSNSRSEMNVSTLELGDSALYLCASSIGLAEDTQYFGPGTRLTVL.

This clone occurred a few times. The chain recombines TRBV5-1 with TRBJ2-1; D possibly corresponds to TRBD1 (6 bases). V was shortened by 6 bases and J by 4 bases, with 17 bases between the two germline ends. The CDR3 spans 15 residues. Germline V gene data show CDR1 as SGHRS and CDR2 as YFSETQ. The CDR3 coding sequence is TGCGCCAGCACTATCCGGGACACGGAGTACAATGAGCAGTTCTTC. It encodes CASTIRDTEYNEQFF.